This TCR beta chain was identified in a study of blood T cell repertoires in COVID-19. On the study more broadly: Sources were T cells, B-cell-depleted T cells, or PBMCs; the material itself was cDNA or gDNA.

Cohorts were based on clinical histories the participants reported. Clones were sequenced by immunoSEQ multiplex PCR, and TCRdb holds only the in-frame ones, with some missing. The data show 180,000 or so clones, more than 75% seen once. V shed 0 bases, J shed 7 bases, and the junction held 17 bases outside the gene matches. This CDR3 is built from 20 residues. Germline assignment: CDR1 MGHRA and CDR2 YSYEKL. Sequences were obtained from PBMCs or T cells enriched from blood (not recorded which). The source is a man in his fifties or sixties who had been exposed to COVID-19. This rearrangement joins TRBV4-1 to TRBJ2-1, with 11 nucleotides matching TRBD2. CDR3 nucleotides: TGCGCCAGCAGCCAAGAGATTGGAAGACTCACTAGCGGGAGTGTGAATGAGCAGTTCTTC. Amino acid sequence: CASSQEIGRLTSGSVNEQFF.